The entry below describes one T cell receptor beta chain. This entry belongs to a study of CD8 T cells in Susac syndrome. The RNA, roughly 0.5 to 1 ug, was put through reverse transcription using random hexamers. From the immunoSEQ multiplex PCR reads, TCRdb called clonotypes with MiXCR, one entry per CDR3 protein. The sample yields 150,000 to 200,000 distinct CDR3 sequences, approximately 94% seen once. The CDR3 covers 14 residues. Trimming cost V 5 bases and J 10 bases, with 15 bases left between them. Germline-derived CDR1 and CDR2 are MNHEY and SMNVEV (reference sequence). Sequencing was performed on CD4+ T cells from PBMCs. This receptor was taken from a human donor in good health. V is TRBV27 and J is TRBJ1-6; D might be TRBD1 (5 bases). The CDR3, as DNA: TGTGCCAGCAGTCGACCCGGGACGCGCTCACCCCTCCACTTT. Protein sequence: CASSRPGTRSPLHF.